Sequencing of this T cell receptor (beta chain) was carried out in a study of T cell repertoires in cytomegalovirus infection. As for this clonotype: Its specificity is unknown. Just one base apart from a much larger clone, this may be a read error.

TCRdb independently ran MiXCR on the reads; one entry per CDR3 protein. The sample carries about 920,000 distinct CDR3 sequences, roughly a third recorded once. CDR1 is SNHLY and CDR2 is FYNNEI in the germline V gene. Between the trimmed V and J ends, which lost 6 bases and 2 bases, there was a span of 6 bases. The CDR3 runs to 12 residues. The TCR originated in a human donor in good health (CMV status not recorded). Some clones in this sample may be carry-over from other donors' samples. V usage is TRBV2 and J usage is TRBJ2-3, with no clear D. This specimen was cultured CD8+ T cells from PBMCs, taken from culture after CMV antigen stimulation. The CDR3 loop is CASRSDTDTQYF. In DNA, the CDR3 is TGTGCCAGCAGATCAGACACAGATACGCAGTATTTT.